This TCR beta chain was found in a study of cytomegalovirus exposure and HLA in healthy donors. Profiled with immunoSEQ multiplex PCR; TCRdb holds only in-frame clones, not every one. The repertoire holds 100,000 to 150,000 clones, with 90% to 97% as singletons. What was sequenced was PBMCs. This sequence originates from a young man in good health and CMV-seronegative.

The DNA for the CDR3 is TGCGCCAGCAGCTTGGAGGAGGCGGGTGGTGGCTACACCTTC. Translating it yields CASSLEEAGGGYTF. This chain connects TRBV5-1 to TRBJ1-2; D unresolved. The CDR3 has 14 residues. CDR1 is SGHRS, CDR2 YFSETQ, per germline. V shed 0 bases and J shed 7 bases, with 13 bases lying between them.